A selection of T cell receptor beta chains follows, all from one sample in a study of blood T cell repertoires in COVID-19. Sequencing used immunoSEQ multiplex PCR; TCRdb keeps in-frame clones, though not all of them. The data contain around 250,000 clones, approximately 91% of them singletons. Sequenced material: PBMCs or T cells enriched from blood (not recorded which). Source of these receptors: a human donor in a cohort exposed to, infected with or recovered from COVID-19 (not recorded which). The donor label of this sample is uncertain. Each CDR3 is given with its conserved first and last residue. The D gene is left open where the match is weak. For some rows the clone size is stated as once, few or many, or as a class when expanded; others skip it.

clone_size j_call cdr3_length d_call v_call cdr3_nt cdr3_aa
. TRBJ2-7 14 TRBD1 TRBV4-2 TGTGCCAGCAGCCAGACGGACAGGCCCTACGAGCAGTACTTC CASSQTDRPYEQYF
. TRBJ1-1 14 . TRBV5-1 TGCGCCAGCAGCTTGACAGGGCGATGGACTGAAGCTTTCTTT CASSLTGRWTEAFF
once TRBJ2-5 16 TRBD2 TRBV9 TGTGCCAGCAGCGCGACTAGCGGGGGCCTCCAAGAGACCCAGTACTTC CASSATSGGLQETQYF
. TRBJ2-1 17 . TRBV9 TGTGCCAGCAGCGTAGGGTGGGCCGGGTACGAGGGTAGTGAGCAGTTCTTC CASSVGWAGYEGSEQFF
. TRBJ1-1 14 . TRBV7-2 TGTGCCAGCAGCTTAATCAGGGTTAAGTCTGAAGCTTTCTTT CASSLIRVKSEAFF
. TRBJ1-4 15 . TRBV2 TGTGCCAGCAGTGGGGCAGGGCGGATGAATGAAAAACTGTTTTTT CASSGAGRMNEKLFF
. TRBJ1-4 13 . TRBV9 TGTGCCAGCAGCGTCTCCTCGGGGGAAAAACTGTTTTTT CASSVSSGEKLFF
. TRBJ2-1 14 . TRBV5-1 TGCGCCAGCAGCTCGGGGGACTTCTACAATGAGCAGTTCTTC CASSSGDFYNEQFF
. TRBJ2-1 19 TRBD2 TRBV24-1 TGTGCCACCAGTGAAAACTCGGGACTAGCGGGGGGAATCTACAATGAGCAGTTCTTC CATSENSGLAGGIYNEQFF
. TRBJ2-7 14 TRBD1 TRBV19 TGTGCCAGCCGACAGGGGGCCTTATACTACGAGCAGTACTTC CASRQGALYYEQYF
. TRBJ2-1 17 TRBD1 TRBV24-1 TGTGCCACCAGTGATCCGACAGGGGGTCGGTCCTACAATGAGCAGTTCTTC CATSDPTGGRSYNEQFF